This T cell receptor beta chain was found in a study of T cells after yellow fever vaccination. Findings of the study overall: Relatively few clonotypes were ones that appeared in both CD4 and CD8 compartments. At approximately 96% for CD4 and 70% to 90% for CD8, most primary-vaccination clones showed up again after the booster.

Generation of TCR cDNA used 5'RACE template switching (which added a universal primer site and UMIs). MiXCR, run by TCRdb on the 5' RACE reads, gives a single entry per CDR3 protein. The sample lists some 550,000 distinct CDR3 sequences, about a fifth occurring once. Remarks on this clonotype: Its antigen is still unknown.

The trim removed 4 bases at V and 7 bases at J, leaving 10 bases unmatched. Germline CDR1 reads SGHAT; CDR2 reads FQDESV (reference sequence). This CDR3 is built from 16 residues. This receptor was taken from a man aged 25 to 40 who received the YFV17D yellow fever vaccine. The source was PBMCs, collected 15 days after the yellow fever booster vaccination. V usage is TRBV11-1 and J usage is TRBJ2-1, with 10 bases aligning to TRBD2. DNA of the CDR3: TGTGCCAGCAGCTCCCCAGCGGGAGGGCCAGGGAATGAGCAGTTCTTC. Translated: CASSSPAGGPGNEQFF.